The 9 T cell receptor beta chains given below trace back to one sample, sequenced in a study of cytomegalovirus exposure and HLA in healthy donors (TCRdb year 2017). Library prep was done by the immunoSEQ multiplex PCR assay. TCRdb's version of the immuneACCESS table is confined to in-frame rearrangements and falls short of the full clone set. An unresolved V gene accounts for under half of the shortfall where checked; the remainder is of unknown origin. This sample lists 150,000 to 180,000 clones; 86% were detected once. The ten largest clones capture about a fifth of the sample. Sequences were obtained from PBMCs. The origin of the receptors is a man aged 18 to 30 in good health and CMV-seropositive.

This chain links TRBV5-6 with TRBJ1-2, with 8 bases identical to TRBD1. The CDR3 contains 14 residues. With 4 bases clipped from V and 2 bases from J, the junction kept 4 bases outside the gene matches. Germline V lookup: CDR1 SGHDT, CDR2 YYEEEE. The chain's CDR3 is CASSRRTGNYGYTF. CDR3 DNA sequence: TGTGCCAGCAGCCGTCGGACAGGGAACTATGGCTACACCTTC.

This sequence joins TRBV18 and TRBJ1-4, with D perhaps matching TRBD1 (6 bases). Trimming took off 2 bases at V and 10 bases at J, with 20 bases between the two ends. CDR1 and CDR2 (germline): KGHSH, LQKENI. The CDR3 loop spans 16 amino acids. The CDR3 nucleotides read TGTGCCAGCTCACCAATCAAGGGATTAGGGACACTAAAACTGTTTTTT. Its translation: CASSPIKGLGTLKLFF.

The chain uses TRBV6-5 and TRBJ2-1, with 12 bases matching TRBD2. Germline CDR1 reads MNHEY; CDR2 reads SVGAGI. The CDR3 runs 13 residues. V lost 7 bases to trimming and J lost 8 bases; unmatched junction nucleotides: 3. As DNA, the CDR3 is TGTGCCAGCACTAGCGGGGGGGCACATGAGCAGTTCTTC. Translating gives CASTSGGAHEQFF.

V usage is TRBV5-8 and J usage is TRBJ2-7; 11 bases line up with TRBD1. V was pared by 4 bases and J by 2 bases, with 11 bases of the junction left unmatched. The CDR3 loop spans 17 amino acids. Germline V gene sequence: CDR1 SGHTS, CDR2 YDEGEE. The CDR3 DNA sequence: TGTGCCAGCAGCGCTATGGGACAGGGGGTATGGGCCTACGAGCAGTACTTC. The encoded protein is CASSAMGQGVWAYEQYF.

CDR3 sequence: CASSSYQDSNYGYTF. As DNA, the CDR3 is TGTGCCAGCAGCTCATATCAAGACAGTAACTATGGCTACACCTTC. The V and J genes are TRBV7-9 and TRBJ1-2; TRBD1 might be the D (5 bases). The germline V gene encodes CDR1 SEHNR and CDR2 FQNEAQ (reference sequence). The CDR3 runs 15 residues. V was shortened by 4 bases and J by 1 base, with 13 bases between the two germline ends.

There are a few counts of this clone. The chain is built from TRBV28 and TRBJ2-7; no firm D call. V gave up 8 bases and J gave up 7 bases, with 6 bases separating them. Germline CDR1 MDHEN, CDR2 SYDVKM. The CDR3 has 9 residues. The CDR3 loop is CASGQEQYF. CDR3 in DNA: TGTGCCAGCGGGCAGGAGCAGTACTTC.

The V and J genes are TRBV6-1 and TRBJ2-7; D unresolved. The CDR3 contains 12 residues. Trimming cost V 7 bases and J 3 bases, with 10 bases left between them. Germline V gives CDR1 MNHNS, CDR2 SASEGT. CDR3 region: CASTPAGYEQYF. CDR3 nucleotide sequence: TGTGCCAGCACCCCTGCCGGCTACGAGCAGTACTTC.

The rearrangement uses TRBV6-6 and TRBJ2-3; D not certain. Germline V lookup: CDR1 MNHNY, CDR2 SVGAGI (reference sequence). The CDR3 is 15 residues long. Trimming took off 0 bases at V and 4 bases at J, with 11 bases between the two ends. This chain's CDR3 is CASSYSRQSPDTQYF. DNA for the CDR3: TGTGCCAGCAGTTACTCGAGGCAGTCGCCAGATACGCAGTATTTT.

The CDR3: CASSRPNTGANVLTF. CDR3 bases: TGTGCCAGCAGTCGCCCCAACACTGGGGCCAACGTCCTGACTTTC. V and J are TRBV27 and TRBJ2-6; D remains ambiguous. CDR1 is MNHEY and CDR2 is SMNVEV in the germline V gene (reference sequence). Trimming took off 5 bases at V and 2 bases at J, with 10 bases between the two ends. The CDR3 extends over 15 amino acids.